This T cell receptor beta chain was obtained from a study of T cells in localized non-small cell lung cancer. Whole-study findings and limits: The appearance of a median approximately 55 of the top 100 tumor clones was seen in adjacent lung. Longer overall survival associated with higher blood T cell density; shorter survival with higher adjacent-lung clonality. Compared with tumor, uninvolved adjacent lung displayed greater T cell clonality, ranking highest overall.

TCRdb keeps only in-frame clones here, not all; method: immunoSEQ multiplex PCR. In the table there are nearly 35,000 clones, roughly 90% of which are singletons. To note about this clone: Its target is not known.

The material was peripheral blood, obtained before any cancer treatment. This TCR came from a woman aged 35 to 70 with stage I lung adenocarcinoma.

The CDR3 DNA is TGTGCCAGCAGCTTGGTTTTGGGGAATGAGCAGTTCTTC. The encoded protein is CASSLVLGNEQFF. The gene calls are TRBV5-6 and TRBJ2-1; D is uncertain. The V gene's germline CDR1 is SGHDT and CDR2 YYEEEE. Trimming took off 0 bases at V and 7 bases at J, with 8 bases between the two ends. CDR3 size: 13 residues.